The next 8 T cell receptor beta chains were all read from a single sample in a study of identical twins. From the 5' RACE reads, TCRdb called clonotypes with MiXCR, one entry per CDR3 protein. The sample gives about 810,000 distinct CDR3 sequences, 9% to 15% of which show up once; about 1.5% is in the top ten. A further study also used this sample, focusing on yellow fever vaccine responses in identical twins.

Sequenced input: PBMCs. These receptors originate from a woman aged 18-29 years in good health.

J is TRBJ2-3 and V is TRBV7-8; D remains unclear. Germline CDR1 reads SGHVS; CDR2 reads FQNEAQ. Trimming shortened V by 3 bases and J by 2 bases, and 12 bases separated the two germline ends. The CDR3 covers 15 residues. CDR3 region: CASSFSPWTTDTQYF. CDR3 DNA: TGTGCCAGCAGCTTTAGCCCTTGGACCACAGATACGCAGTATTTT.

This clonotype was observed a few times. The chain joins TRBV6-6 to TRBJ2-1, with unresolved D. V dropped 2 bases and J dropped 2 bases, with 4 bases sitting between them. Germline CDR1 and CDR2: MNHNY and SVGAGI (reference sequence). The CDR3 has 13 residues. As DNA, the CDR3 is TGTGCCAGCAGTTACGCTCCCTACAATGAGCAGTTCTTC. Protein: CASSYAPYNEQFF.

This clonotype has only a few counts. The chain is built from TRBV5-6 and TRBJ2-7; 7 bases match TRBD1. Germline CDR1 is SGHDT and CDR2 is YYEEEE. The V and J ends lost 0 bases and 2 bases, in that order; junction bases with no gene match: 5. The CDR3 is 15 amino acids. The CDR3 DNA follows: TGTGCCAGCAGCTTGGAGACAGGGAACCCCTACGAGCAGTACTTC. Encoded protein: CASSLETGNPYEQYF.

The rearrangement links TRBV6-1 to TRBJ1-2, with D possibly TRBD1 on 5 matching bases. Trimming shortened V by 6 bases and J by 8 bases, and 19 bases separated the two germline ends. CDR1 and CDR2 from the germline V gene are MNHNS and SASEGT. This CDR3 contains 14 residues. The CDR3 coding sequence is TGTGCCAGCAGCCCCCCGGGCCCAGGGAAAGGCTACACCTTC. Its translation is CASSPPGPGKGYTF.

This clonotype was seen a few times. The chain employs TRBV19 and TRBJ2-3; 9 positions match TRBD2. Germline V gene data show CDR1 as LNHDA and CDR2 as SQIVND (reference sequence). V trimming: 9 bases; J trimming: 5 bases; junction bases outside the gene matches: 15. CDR3 length: 16 residues. For the CDR3, the DNA is TGTGCCAGCACTCGGGGGGGTGCAGCGGGAGGAGATACGCAGTATTTT. Residues: CASTRGGAAGGDTQYF.

The gene calls are TRBV3-1 and TRBJ2-1; 8 bases are shared with TRBD2. Unmatched junction bases numbered 4, after V lost 0 bases and J lost 15 bases. Germline CDR1 LGHDT, CDR2 YNNKEL (reference sequence). CDR3 size: 12 residues. For the CDR3, the DNA is TGTGCCAGCAGCCAAGATCTGGGACTAGTGTTCTTC. This encodes CASSQDLGLVFF.

This clonotype has more than one count but fewer than ten. The J gene is TRBJ1-2, the V gene TRBV7-2, with 8 bases identical to TRBD1. Germline V CDR1 and CDR2: SGHTA, FQGNSA. J gave up 5 bases and V 5 bases, and 13 bases lay outside the gene matches. This CDR3 is 16 amino acids long. Here the CDR3 reads CASSLRHRGEMYGYTF. Here the CDR3 DNA reads TGTGCCAGCAGCCTACGGCACAGGGGGGAAATGTATGGCTACACCTTC.

The chain links TRBV25-1 to TRBJ2-1; D is unresolved. This CDR3 contains 18 residues. Germline V gene data show CDR1 as MGHDK and CDR2 as SYGVNS. Trimming pared 1 base from V and 1 base from J, leaving 17 bases between. The CDR3 sequence is CASSESLREGPSYNEQFF. For the CDR3, the DNA is TGTGCCAGCAGTGAATCTCTTCGAGAAGGCCCTTCCTACAATGAGCAGTTCTTC. Looking up the rest from reference TRBV25-1 and TRBJ2-1 gives the full variable domain: EADIYQTPRYLVIGTGKKITLECSQTMGHDKMYWYQQDPGMELHLIHYSYGVNSTEKGDLSSESTVSRIRTEHFPLTLESARPSHTSQYLCASSESLREGPSYNEQFFGPGTRLTVL.